This TCR beta chain was documented in a study of blood T cell repertoires in COVID-19. The wider study: Some COVID-19 samples were acute and others convalescent; all came from the United States, Italy and Spain. Nucleic acid was either cDNA or gDNA, and it came from T cells, B-cell-depleted T cells, or PBMCs.

Cohort 3 recovered donors had two negative PCRs, clearance, or symptom resolution. Assay: immunoSEQ multiplex PCR; the TCRdb copy retains only in-frame clones and omits some. The sample has fewer than 400,000 clones; 92% are singletons. In germline, CDR1 is MNHEY, CDR2 SVGEGT. V dropped 4 bases and J dropped 2; count of bases not matched to a gene: 5. The CDR3 sequence is 15 residues long. This sequence was found in a woman aged 30 to 39 who had recovered from COVID-19. The genes are TRBV6-2 or TRBV6-3 and TRBJ2-3; 8 bases align to TRBD2. The sample comprised PBMCs or T cells enriched from blood (not recorded which). CDR3 nucleotide sequence: TGTGCCAGCAGTTCACAACTAGCGGTCACAGATACGCAGTATTTT. It is translated as CASSSQLAVTDTQYF.